This T cell receptor beta chain was identified during a study of OX40 agonist ivuxolimab in advanced cancers. In terms of the full investigation: Ivuxolimab, which targeted the costimulatory receptor OX40 (CD134), was an agonistic, fully human IgG2 monoclonal antibody. Peripheral TCRbeta sequencing was intended to test whether TCR sequence diversity was altered and clonal T-cell expansion was caused by ivuxolimab. Three dose-escalation patients achieved partial responses, one with hepatocellular carcinoma and two with cutaneous melanoma. The paper reports the monotherapy dose-escalation portion (N of about 54 patients) of the phase I ivuxolimab trial. Patients were allowed to have had prior anti-PD-1, anti-PD-L1 or anti-CTLA-4 therapy, and approximately 40% of the dose-escalation patients had been treated with checkpoint inhibitors. The dose-escalation cohort was roughly 83% male with a mean age of approximately 59 years, ranging from roughly 20 to 80. Of the roughly 52 patients in dose escalation, some 19 had hepatocellular carcinoma, some 15 had melanoma, 9 had renal cell carcinoma and 9 had head and neck cancer. Intravenous ivuxolimab was administered to patients every 2 weeks at six dose levels: 0.01, 0.1, 0.3, 1.5, 3 and 10 mg/kg. The full study reports these points: Clonal expansion of both CD4+ and CD8+ blood T cells was observed from baseline to week 6 at doses 0.1 to 3.0 mg/kg. After ivuxolimab, CD8+ T cells had more expanded clones than CD4+ T cells on average. In the 0.1-3.0 mg/kg groups, partial responders were among the patients with the lowest normalized peripheral clonal expansion, particularly in CD8+ T cells. Low levels of normalized T-cell clonal expansion were also seen in some patients who did not respond. Which antigens the clonally expanded peripheral T cells were specific for was not determined.

Patients with a history of autoimmune disease or receiving systemic immunosuppression were excluded from the trial. Peripheral blood for TCR sequencing was collected from all dose cohorts at baseline, on cycle 4 day 1, and on cycle 7 day 1. Samples were obtained from an open-label, multicenter, first-in-human phase I dose-escalation trial of ivuxolimab. Adults with locally advanced or metastatic melanoma, renal cell, hepatocellular, or head and neck squamous cell carcinoma were enrolled in the trial. Before TCR sequencing, CD4+ T cells and CD8+ T cells were sorted from peripheral blood as separate populations. Genomic DNA was extracted from sorted cells for sequencing of the TCRbeta CDR3 region. TCRbeta CDR3 regions were sequenced using the immunoSEQ Assay. TCRdb's version of the immuneACCESS table is confined to in-frame rearrangements and falls short of the full clone set. An unresolved V gene accounts for under half of the shortfall where checked; the remainder is of unknown origin. This sample has under 15,000 clones in its table, and 55% to 75% of those were observed once. The ten largest clones add up to just under 40% of the sample.

Clipping removes 6 bases from V and 3 bases from J, with 14 as the unmatched junction base count. From the germline V gene, CDR1 is LGHNA and CDR2 is YNFKEQ. Taken from cysteine to phenylalanine, the CDR3 has 19 residues. Solely the CDR3 DNA is kept, with 57 bases framed from the first base. With regard to this clone: What this receptor recognizes is not known. No much larger clonotype is one base removed from it; base qualities were not supplied.

The chain employs TRBV4-2 and TRBJ2-2, and TRBD2 aligns with 12 junction nucleotides. The receptor's source is an adult with an advanced solid tumor such as melanoma, head and neck, liver or kidney cancer. Specimen: CD4+ or CD8+ T cells sorted from blood, collected in a trial of the OX40 agonist ivuxolimab. The DNA sequence follows: TGTGCCAGCAGTAGATTCTTTGTGAGACTAGCGGGGGACACCGGGGAGCTGTTTTTT. Its product reads: CASSRFFVRLAGDTGELFF.